The present T cell receptor (beta chain) was sequenced within a study of blood T cell repertoires in COVID-19. V was pared by 4 bases and J by 0 bases, with 7 bases between. Germline V gene data show CDR1 as MNHEY and CDR2 as SMNVEV (reference sequence). This CDR3 region has 14 residues. Clones were read by immunoSEQ multiplex PCR, and TCRdb kept only the in-frame ones, dropping some. Among 68,000 or so clones listed, around nine tenths were seen once. The clonotype was recovered from a man aged 50-60 years with active COVID-19. The material sequenced was peripheral blood. The J gene is TRBJ2-4, the V gene TRBV27; the D is unclear. The CDR3 DNA reads as TGTGCCAGCAGTTCCGCGTTAGCCAAAAACATTCAGTACTTC. Translated, it gives CASSSALAKNIQYF.